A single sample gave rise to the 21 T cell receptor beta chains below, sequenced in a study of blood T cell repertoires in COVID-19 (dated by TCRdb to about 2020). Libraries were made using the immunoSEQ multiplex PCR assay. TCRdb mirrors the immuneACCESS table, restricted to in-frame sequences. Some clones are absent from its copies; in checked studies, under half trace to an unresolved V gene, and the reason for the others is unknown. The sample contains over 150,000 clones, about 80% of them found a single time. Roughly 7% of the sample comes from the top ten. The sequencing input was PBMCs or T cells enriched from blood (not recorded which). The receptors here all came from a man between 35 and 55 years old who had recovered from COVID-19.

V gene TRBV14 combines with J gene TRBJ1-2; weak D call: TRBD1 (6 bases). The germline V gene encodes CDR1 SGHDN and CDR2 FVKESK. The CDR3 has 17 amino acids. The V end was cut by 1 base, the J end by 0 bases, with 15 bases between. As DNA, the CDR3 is TGTGCCAGCAGCCAAGTTGACCATAGGGGGTCTAACTATGGCTACACCTTC. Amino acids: CASSQVDHRGSNYGYTF.

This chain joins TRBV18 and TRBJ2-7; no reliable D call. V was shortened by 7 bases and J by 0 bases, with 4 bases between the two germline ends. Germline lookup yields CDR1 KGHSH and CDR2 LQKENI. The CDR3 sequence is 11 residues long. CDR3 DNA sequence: TGTGCCAGCTGGAGCTCCTACGAGCAGTACTTC. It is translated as CASWSSYEQYF.

The CDR3 bases are TGTGCCAGCAGCTCCGGGGGTGGTAGCGGGGCATTCACAGATACGCAGTATTTT. Translation: CASSSGGGSGAFTDTQYF. The V and J genes are TRBV5-4 and TRBJ2-3, with 8 bases matching TRBD2. Germline V CDR1 and CDR2: SGHNT, YYREEE (reference sequence). The CDR3 extends over 18 amino acids. The ends lost 3 bases at V and 2 bases at J; junction bases unmatched: 14.

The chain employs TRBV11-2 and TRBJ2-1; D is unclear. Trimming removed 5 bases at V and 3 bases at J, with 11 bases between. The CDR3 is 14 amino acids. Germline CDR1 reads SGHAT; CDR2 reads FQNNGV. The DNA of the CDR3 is TGTGCCAGCAGCCCTGATGGCGGCTACAATGAGCAGTTCTTC. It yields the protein CASSPDGGYNEQFF.

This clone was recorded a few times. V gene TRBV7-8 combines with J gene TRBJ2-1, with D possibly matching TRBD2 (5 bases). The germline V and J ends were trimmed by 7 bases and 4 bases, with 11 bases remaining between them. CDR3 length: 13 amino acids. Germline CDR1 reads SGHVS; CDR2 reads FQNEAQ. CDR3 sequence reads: CASKIRGYNEQFF. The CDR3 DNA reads TGTGCCAGCAAAATTCGGGGATACAATGAGCAGTTCTTC. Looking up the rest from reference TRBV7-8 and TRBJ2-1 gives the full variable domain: GAGVSQSPRYKVAKRGQDVALRCDPISGHVSLFWYQQALGQGPEFLTYFQNEAQLDKSGLPSDRFFAERPEGSVSTLKIQRTQQEDSAVYLCASKIRGYNEQFFGPGTRLTVL.

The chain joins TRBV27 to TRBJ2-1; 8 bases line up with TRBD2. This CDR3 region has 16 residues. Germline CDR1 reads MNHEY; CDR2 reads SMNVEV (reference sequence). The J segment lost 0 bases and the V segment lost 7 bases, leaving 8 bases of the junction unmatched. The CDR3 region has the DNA TGTGCCAGCACCCCATTCGGGACTAGCTCCTACAATGAGCAGTTCTTC. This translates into CASTPFGTSSYNEQFF.

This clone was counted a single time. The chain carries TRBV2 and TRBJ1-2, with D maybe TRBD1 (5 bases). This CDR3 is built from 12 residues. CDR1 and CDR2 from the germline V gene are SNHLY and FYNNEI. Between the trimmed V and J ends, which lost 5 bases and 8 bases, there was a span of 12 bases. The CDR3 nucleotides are TGTGCCAGCAGTATAGGGGCTGGGGGCTACACCTTC. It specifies CASSIGAGGYTF. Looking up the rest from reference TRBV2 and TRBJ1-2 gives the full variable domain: EPEVTQTPSHQVTQMGQEVILRCVPISNHLYFYWYRQILGQKVEFLVSFYNNEISEKSEIFDDQFSVERPDGSNFTLKIRSTKLEDSAMYFCASSIGAGGYTFGSGTRLTVV.

CDR3 protein: CASSLSFPRVSNQPQHF. The DNA for the CDR3 is TGTGCCAGCAGTTTATCGTTTCCCCGGGTGAGCAATCAGCCCCAGCATTTT. J is TRBJ1-5 and V is TRBV27; the D is unclear. Per germline, CDR1 MNHEY and CDR2 SMNVEV (reference sequence). This CDR3 comprises 17 residues. V lost 0 bases and J lost 1, with 13 bases in between.

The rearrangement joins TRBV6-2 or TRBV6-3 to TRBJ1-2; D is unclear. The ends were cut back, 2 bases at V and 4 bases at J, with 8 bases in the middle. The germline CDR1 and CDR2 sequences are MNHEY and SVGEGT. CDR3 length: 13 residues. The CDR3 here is CASSYPGGYGYTF. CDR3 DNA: TGTGCCAGCAGTTACCCGGGAGGCTATGGCTACACCTTC.

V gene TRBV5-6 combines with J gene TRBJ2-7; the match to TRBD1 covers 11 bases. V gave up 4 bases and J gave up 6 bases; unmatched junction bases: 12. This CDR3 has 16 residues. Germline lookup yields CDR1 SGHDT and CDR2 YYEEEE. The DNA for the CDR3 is TGTGCCAGCAGCCTCCCTGGGACAGGGGGTTTGTCCGAGCAGTACTTC. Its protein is CASSLPGTGGLSEQYF. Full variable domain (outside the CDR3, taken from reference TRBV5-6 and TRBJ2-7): DAGVTQSPTHLIKTRGQQVTLRCSPKSGHDTVSWYQQALGQGPQFIFQYYEEEERQRGNFPDRFSGHQFPNYSSELNVNALLLGDSALYLCASSLPGTGGLSEQYFGPGTRLTVT.

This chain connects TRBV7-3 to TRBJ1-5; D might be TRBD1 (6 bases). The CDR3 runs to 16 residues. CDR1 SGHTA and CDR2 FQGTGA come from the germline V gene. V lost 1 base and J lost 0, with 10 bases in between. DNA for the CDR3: TGTGCCAGCAGCTTAATCCGCAGGGGTAGCAATCAGCCCCAGCATTTT. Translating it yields CASSLIRRGSNQPQHF.

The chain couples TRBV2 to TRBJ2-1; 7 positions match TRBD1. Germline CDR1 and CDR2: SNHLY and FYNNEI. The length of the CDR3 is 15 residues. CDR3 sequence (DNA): TGTGCAAGAAGCCGCGAGACAGGGCGGGCCGATGAGCAGTTCTTC. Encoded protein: CARSRETGRADEQFF.

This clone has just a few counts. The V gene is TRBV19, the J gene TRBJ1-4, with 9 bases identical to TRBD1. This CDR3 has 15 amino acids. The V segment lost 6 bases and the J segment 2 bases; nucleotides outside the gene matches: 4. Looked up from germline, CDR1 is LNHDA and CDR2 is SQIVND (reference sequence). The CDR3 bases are TGTGCCAGTAGCCACGGACAGGGGACTAATGAAAAACTGTTTTTT. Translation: CASSHGQGTNEKLFF. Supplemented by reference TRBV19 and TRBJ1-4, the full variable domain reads DGGITQSPKYLFRKEGQNVTLSCEQNLNHDAMYWYRQDPGQGLRLIYYSQIVNDFQKGDIAEGYSVSREKKESFPLTVTSAQKNPTAFYLCASSHGQGTNEKLFFGSGTQLSVL.

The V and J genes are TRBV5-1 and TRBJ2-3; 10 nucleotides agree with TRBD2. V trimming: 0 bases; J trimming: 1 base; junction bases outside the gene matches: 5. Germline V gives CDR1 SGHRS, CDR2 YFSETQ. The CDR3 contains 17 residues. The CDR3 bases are TGCGCCAGCAGCTTGGCCGAAGCGGGGGGGCGCACAGATACGCAGTATTTT. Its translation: CASSLAEAGGRTDTQYF.

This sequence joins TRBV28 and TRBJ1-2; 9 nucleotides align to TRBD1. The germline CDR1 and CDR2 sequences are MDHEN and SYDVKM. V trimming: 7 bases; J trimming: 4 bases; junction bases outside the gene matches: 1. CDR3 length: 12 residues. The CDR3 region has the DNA TGTGCCAGCATGACAGGGGGCTATGGCTACACCTTC. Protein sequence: CASMTGGYGYTF.

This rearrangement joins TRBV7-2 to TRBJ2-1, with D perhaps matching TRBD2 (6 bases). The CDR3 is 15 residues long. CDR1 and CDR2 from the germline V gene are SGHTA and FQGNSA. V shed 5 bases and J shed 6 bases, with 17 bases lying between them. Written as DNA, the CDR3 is TGTGCCAGCAGCCCTCAGTCCGGGGGAAGCAATGAGCAGTTCTTC. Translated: CASSPQSGGSNEQFF.

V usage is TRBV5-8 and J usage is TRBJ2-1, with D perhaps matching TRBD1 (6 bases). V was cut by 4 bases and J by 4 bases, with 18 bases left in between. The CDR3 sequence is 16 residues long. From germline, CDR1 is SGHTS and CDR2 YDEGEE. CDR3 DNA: TGTGCCAGCAGCACCCCAGGGGTCGCAACGTACAATGAGCAGTTCTTC. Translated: CASSTPGVATYNEQFF.

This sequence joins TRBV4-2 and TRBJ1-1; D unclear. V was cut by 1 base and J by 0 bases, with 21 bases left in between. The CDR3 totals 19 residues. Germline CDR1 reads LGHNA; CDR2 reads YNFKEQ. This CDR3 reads CASSQGSGSGRKMNTEAFF. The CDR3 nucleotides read TGTGCCAGCAGCCAAGGGTCCGGTTCGGGGAGAAAGATGAACACTGAAGCTTTCTTT.

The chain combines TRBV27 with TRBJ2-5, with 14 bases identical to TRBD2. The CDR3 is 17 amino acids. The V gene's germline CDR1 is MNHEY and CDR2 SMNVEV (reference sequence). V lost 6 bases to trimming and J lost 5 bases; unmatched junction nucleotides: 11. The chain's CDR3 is CASRQNPGLAGGETQYF. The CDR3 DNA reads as TGTGCCAGCAGACAAAACCCCGGACTAGCGGGGGGTGAGACCCAGTACTTC.

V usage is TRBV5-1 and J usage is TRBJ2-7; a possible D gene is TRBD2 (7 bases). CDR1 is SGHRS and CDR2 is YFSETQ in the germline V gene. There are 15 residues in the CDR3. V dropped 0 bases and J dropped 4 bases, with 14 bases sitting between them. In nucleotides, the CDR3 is TGCGCCAGCAGCTTGGAGGGGGGGCGAGGGTACGAGCAGTACTTC. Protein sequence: CASSLEGGRGYEQYF.

The chain's CDR3 is CAISEGGVRHEQYF. The CDR3 DNA sequence: TGTGCCATCAGTGAAGGGGGCGTGCGGCACGAGCAGTACTTC. J is TRBJ2-7 and V is TRBV10-3; TRBD1 aligns across 7 bases. Germline V gene data show CDR1 as ENHRY and CDR2 as SYGVKD. CDR3 length: 14 amino acids. V was clipped by 3 bases and J by 5 bases; unmatched bases: 7.